This TCR beta chain comes out of a study of blood T cell repertoires in COVID-19. The protocol was immunoSEQ multiplex PCR, while the TCRdb copy is restricted to in-frame clones and leaves out a portion. The sample lists under 85,000 clones; 77% were seen once. Specimen: peripheral blood. This receptor was identified in a human donor in a cohort sampled during active COVID-19.

The CDR3 protein is CAISEGGGGEAFF. CDR3 DNA sequence: TGTGCCATCAGTGAGGGAGGGGGCGGTGAAGCTTTCTTT. The chain couples TRBV10-3 to TRBJ1-1; 7 nucleotides align to TRBD1. Germline loops: CDR1 ENHRY, CDR2 SYGVKD. V lost 2 bases to trimming and J lost 7 bases; unmatched junction nucleotides: 4. This CDR3 contains 13 residues.